This is a list of T cell receptor beta chains from one sample in a study of T cells in Graves' hyperthyroidism and ophthalmopathy. TCRdb reanalysed the multiplex PCR reads using MiXCR and keeps one entry per CDR3 protein. This sample has approximately 430,000 distinct CDR3 sequences; roughly 15% occur once, and the top ten carry about 13%. Input material: blood. These receptors all come from a man in his late teens or twenties with Graves' ophthalmopathy. Each CDR3 is given with its conserved first and last residue. D genes are given only for firm matches. A row's size may be missing; if present it is once, few, many or a size class.

v_gene	d_gene	j_gene	abundance	CDR3aa	CDR3nt
TRBV10-2	.	TRBJ1-5	.	CASSESGINQPQHF	TGCGCCAGCAGTGAGTCAGGGATCAATCAGCCCCAGCATTTT
TRBV5-4	TRBD2	TRBJ2-2	once	CASSREGGFGELFF	TGTGCCAGCAGCCGGGAGGGAGGTTTTGGGGAGCTGTTTTTT
TRBV7-2	.	TRBJ1-5	many	CASSLGGALRASQPQHF	TGTGCCAGCAGCCTAGGGGGGGCCCTCAGGGCATCTCAGCCCCAGCATTTT
TRBV19	TRBD1	TRBJ1-2	.	CASSGGRWGYTF	TGTGCCAGTTCAGGGGGCCGCTGGGGCTACACCTTC
TRBV20-1	.	TRBJ2-3	few	CSAGGAGSWDTQYF	TGCAGTGCAGGGGGGGCGGGCTCCTGGGATACGCAGTATTTT
TRBV18	.	TRBJ2-5	many	CASSPAGRIVETQYF	TGTGCCAGCTCACCAGCCGGCCGGATCGTAGAGACCCAGTACTTC
TRBV18	TRBD2	TRBJ2-1	many	CASSPTSGGYEQFF	TGTGCCAGCAGTCCGACTAGCGGGGGGTATGAGCAGTTCTTC
TRBV27	.	TRBJ1-1	.	CASSPGGTNSEAFF	TGTGCCAGCAGCCCCGGGGGGACGAACAGTGAAGCTTTCTTT
TRBV5-1	TRBD1	TRBJ1-2	few	CASSNGQGRGYTF	TGCGCCAGCAGCAACGGACAGGGTCGTGGCTACACCTTC
TRBV5-1	.	TRBJ2-1	many	CASARDSNEQFF	TGCGCCTCCGCCCGGGACTCCAATGAGCAGTTCTTC
TRBV3-1	TRBD2	TRBJ2-5	.	CASSQRGGAGGQETQYF	TGTGCCAGCAGCCAAAGGGGTGGAGCGGGGGGGCAGGAGACCCAGTACTTC
TRBV20-1	.	TRBJ2-7	many	CSAGLGRGAYEQYF	TGCAGTGCTGGGCTGGGCAGAGGAGCCTACGAGCAGTACTTC
TRBV5-1	.	TRBJ2-3	many	CASSLTGGWTDTQYF	TGCGCCAGCAGCTTGACCGGGGGATGGACAGATACGCAGTATTTT
TRBV4-1	.	TRBJ1-1	many	CASSQEWVDWVGSTSEAFF	TGCGCCAGCAGCCAAGAATGGGTAGACTGGGTTGGAAGTACATCCGAAGCTTTCTTT
TRBV7-9	.	TRBJ1-3	.	CASTPLGGNTIYF	TGTGCCAGCACGCCGTTGGGCGGAAACACCATATATTTT
TRBV10-3	.	TRBJ2-5	.	CAISERPGQTQYF	TGTGCCATCAGTGAGAGGCCCGGGCAGACCCAGTACTTC
TRBV25-1	.	TRBJ2-7	few	CASSEAGTIDYEQYF	TGTGCCAGCAGTGAAGCAGGAACAATTGACTACGAGCAGTACTTC